This is a list of T cell receptor beta chains from one sample in a study of low-dose radiotherapy and immunotherapy resistance in tumors. TCRdb reprocessed the reads via MiXCR and lists one record per CDR3 protein. The table records 80,000 to 95,000 distinct CDR3 sequences, 9.4% of them present only once. Sequenced material: PBMCs, taken before treatment. These receptors were collected from a male donor with prostate cancer. Each CDR3 is given with its conserved first and last residue. A D gene is named only where the DNA matches it firmly. Where a row states a size, it is once, few, many or the class of an expanded clone; other rows omit it.

d_call	v_call	j_call	clone_size	cdr3_nt	cdr3_aa
TRBD2	TRBV2	TRBJ2-1	many	TGTGCCAGCAGCCCTGTTGGGGGGAGGGCCTACAATGAGCAGTTCTTC	CASSPVGGRAYNEQFF
TRBD2	TRBV7-2	TRBJ2-1	many	TGTGCCAGCAGCCGGAGCGGGAGCCACAATGAGCAGTTCTTC	CASSRSGSHNEQFF
.	TRBV30	TRBJ1-6	few	TGTGCCTGGAGCCAGGGACTCGAAGGGAATTCACCCCTCCACTTT	CAWSQGLEGNSPLHF
TRBD2	TRBV7-3	TRBJ2-1	many	TGTGCCAGCAGCTTAGGGCCTAGCGGGAGGGCCTATGAGCAGTTCTTC	CASSLGPSGRAYEQFF
.	TRBV4-1	TRBJ2-3	many	TGCGCCAGCAGCCAAGTGGCGGATAACACAGATACGCAGTATTTT	CASSQVADNTDTQYF
.	TRBV7-2	TRBJ2-2	many	TGTGCCAGCAGAGAACAGGGCGACACCGGGGAGCTGTTTTTT	CASREQGDTGELFF
TRBD2	TRBV7-3	TRBJ2-3	many	TGTGCCAGCAGCTCGGGACTAGCCCCCGCAGATACGCAGTATTTT	CASSSGLAPADTQYF
.	TRBV15	TRBJ1-1	many	TGTGCCACCAGCAGAGATGGAGAGGGACCGATGAACACTGAAGCTTTCTTT	CATSRDGEGPMNTEAFF
TRBD1	TRBV5-4	TRBJ1-6	.	TGTGCCAGCAGCGACCTGGGACAGTCACCCCTCCACTTT	CASSDLGQSPLHF
TRBD1	TRBV20-1	TRBJ2-7	many	TGCAGCGCTAGGGACAGTGGGATTCGGGAGCAGTACTTC	CSARDSGIREQYF
.	TRBV19	TRBJ1-5	few	TGTGCCAGTAGTGGTGGACAGAGCAATCAGCCCCAGCATTTT	CASSGGQSNQPQHF
.	TRBV28	TRBJ2-5	many	TGTGCCAGCACCCTAAATGGGCGGAGCATGGGAGAGACCCAGTACTTC	CASTLNGRSMGETQYF
.	TRBV5-6	TRBJ2-7	few	TGTGCCAGCAGCCCTGCCGGACACGCTTTGGGGGAGCAGTACTTC	CASSPAGHALGEQYF
.	TRBV7-8	TRBJ1-1	many	TGTGCCAGCAGCTTAGCGGCCTCAAACCGCGCAGCTTTCTTT	CASSLAASNRAAFF
TRBD2	TRBV7-2	TRBJ2-7	.	TGTGCCAGCAGCTTAGTTTCCTCTAGCGGCTCCTACAACGAGCAGTACTTC	CASSLVSSSGSYNEQYF
TRBD2	TRBV6-5	TRBJ2-5	many	TGTGCCAGCAGTTACGGGACTAGCGGGAGTAGCGAGACCCAGTACTTC	CASSYGTSGSSETQYF
.	TRBV7-9	TRBJ2-1	many	TGTGCCAGCAGCTTAGCAGGGTCCCATGAGCAGTTCTTC	CASSLAGSHEQFF
.	TRBV4-3	TRBJ1-4	many	TGCGCCAGCAGCCAAGTGTATTTGAGTCCGGACGGGGAAAAACTGTTTTTT	CASSQVYLSPDGEKLFF
TRBD2	TRBV7-8	TRBJ2-5	many	TGTGCCAGCAGCTTAGGAACTAGCGGGAGCTACCAAGAGACCCAGTACTTC	CASSLGTSGSYQETQYF
.	TRBV7-9	TRBJ2-7	many	TGTGCCAGCAGCTCGGACGGGGGGCTTGTCGCGGGGGAGCAGTACTTC	CASSSDGGLVAGEQYF
.	TRBV28	TRBJ1-1	many	TGTGCCAGCAGTTTGGGGCTGAACACTGAAGCTTTCTTT	CASSLGLNTEAFF
TRBD1	TRBV28	TRBJ1-6	many	TGTGCCAGCAGGGAAAGGACAGGGATCGATTTCCCCCTCCACTTT	CASRERTGIDFPLHF